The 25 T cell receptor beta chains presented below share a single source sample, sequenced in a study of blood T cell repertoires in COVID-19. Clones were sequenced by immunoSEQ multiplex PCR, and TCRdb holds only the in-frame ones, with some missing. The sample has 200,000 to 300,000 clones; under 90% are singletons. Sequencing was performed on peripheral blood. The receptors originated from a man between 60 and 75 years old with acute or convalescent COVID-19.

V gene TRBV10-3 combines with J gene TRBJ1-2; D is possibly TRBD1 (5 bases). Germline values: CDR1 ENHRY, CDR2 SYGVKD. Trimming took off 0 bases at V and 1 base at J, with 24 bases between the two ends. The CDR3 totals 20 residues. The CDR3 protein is CAISESTGGLGIQSNYGYTF. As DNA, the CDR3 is TGTGCCATCAGTGAGTCGACTGGGGGGTTAGGAATCCAGAGTAACTATGGCTACACCTTC.

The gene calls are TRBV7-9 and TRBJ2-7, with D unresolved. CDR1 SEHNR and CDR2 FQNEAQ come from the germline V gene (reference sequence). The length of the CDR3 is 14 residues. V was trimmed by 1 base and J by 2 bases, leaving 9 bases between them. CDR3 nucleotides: TGTGCCAGCAGCTTAGAGGCGGAAACCTACGAGCAGTACTTC. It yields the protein CASSLEAETYEQYF. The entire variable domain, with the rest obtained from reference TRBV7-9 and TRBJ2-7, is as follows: DTGVSQNPRHKITKRGQNVTFRCDPISEHNRLYWYRQTLGQGPEFLTYFQNEAQLEKSRLLSDRFSAERPKGSFSTLEIQRTEQGDSAMYLCASSLEAETYEQYFGPGTRLTVT.

The CDR3 region is CASSASAGASSYNEQFF. CDR3 sequence (DNA): TGTGCCAGCAGCGCAAGCGCAGGGGCCTCTTCCTACAATGAGCAGTTCTTC. The V call is TRBV4-2, the J call TRBJ2-1; D possibly corresponds to TRBD1 (6 bases). In germline, CDR1 is LGHNA, CDR2 YNFKEQ. The V and J ends lost 5 bases and 1 base respectively, with 18 bases between them. The length of the CDR3 is 17 residues.

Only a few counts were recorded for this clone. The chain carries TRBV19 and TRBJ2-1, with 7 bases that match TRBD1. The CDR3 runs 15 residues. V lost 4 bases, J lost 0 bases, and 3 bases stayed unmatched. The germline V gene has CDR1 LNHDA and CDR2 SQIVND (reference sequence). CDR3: CASSKDRLSYNEQFF. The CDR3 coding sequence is TGTGCCAGTAGTAAGGACAGGCTCTCCTACAATGAGCAGTTCTTC.

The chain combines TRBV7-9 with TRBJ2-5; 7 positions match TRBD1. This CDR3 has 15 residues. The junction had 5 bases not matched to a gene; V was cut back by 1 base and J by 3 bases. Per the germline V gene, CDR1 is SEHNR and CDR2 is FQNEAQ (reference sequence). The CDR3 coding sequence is TGTGCCAGCAGCTTAGGCGTAGGGGGCGAAGAGACCCAGTACTTC. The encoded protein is CASSLGVGGEETQYF.

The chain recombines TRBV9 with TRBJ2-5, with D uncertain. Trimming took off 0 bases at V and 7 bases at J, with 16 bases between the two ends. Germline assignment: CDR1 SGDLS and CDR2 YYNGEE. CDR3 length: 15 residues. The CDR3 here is CASSVDGSRVATQYF. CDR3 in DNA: TGTGCCAGCAGCGTAGACGGATCTAGAGTCGCGACCCAGTACTTC.

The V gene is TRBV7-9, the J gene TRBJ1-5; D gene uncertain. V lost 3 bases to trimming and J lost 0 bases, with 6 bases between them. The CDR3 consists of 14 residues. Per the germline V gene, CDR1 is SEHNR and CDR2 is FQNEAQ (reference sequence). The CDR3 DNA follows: TGTGCCAGCAGCTTGGAGTATAGCAATCAGCCCCAGCATTTT. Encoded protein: CASSLEYSNQPQHF.

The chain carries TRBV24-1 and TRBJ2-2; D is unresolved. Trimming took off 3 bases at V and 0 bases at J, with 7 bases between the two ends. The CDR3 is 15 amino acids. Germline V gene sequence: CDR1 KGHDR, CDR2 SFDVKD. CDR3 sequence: CATSDPRANTGELFF. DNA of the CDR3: TGTGCCACCAGTGATCCCCGCGCGAACACCGGGGAGCTGTTTTTT.

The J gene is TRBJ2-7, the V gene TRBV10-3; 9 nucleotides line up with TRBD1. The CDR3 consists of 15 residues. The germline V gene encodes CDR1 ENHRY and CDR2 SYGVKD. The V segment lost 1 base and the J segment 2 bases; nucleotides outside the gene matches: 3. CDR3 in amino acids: CAISELGQGTYEQYF. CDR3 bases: TGTGCCATCAGTGAGTTGGGACAGGGAACCTACGAGCAGTACTTC.

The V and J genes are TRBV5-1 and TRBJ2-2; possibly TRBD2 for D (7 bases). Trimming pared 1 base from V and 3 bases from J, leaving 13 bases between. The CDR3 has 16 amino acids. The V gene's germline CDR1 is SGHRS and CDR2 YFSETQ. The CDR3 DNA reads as TGCGCCAGCAGCTTGAACCAGGGGAGGGACACCGGGGAGCTGTTTTTT. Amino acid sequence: CASSLNQGRDTGELFF. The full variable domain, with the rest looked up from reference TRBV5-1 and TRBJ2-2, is KAGVTQTPRYLIKTRGQQVTLSCSPISGHRSVSWYQQTPGQGLQFLFEYFSETQRNKGNFPGRFSGRQFSNSRSEMNVSTLELGDSALYLCASSLNQGRDTGELFFGEGSRLTVL.

CDR3 in amino acids: CASSPRVRGELFF. The CDR3 DNA sequence: TGTGCCAGCAGTCCCAGGGTGAGGGGGGAGCTGTTTTTT. The gene calls are TRBV12-3 or TRBV12-4 and TRBJ2-2, with D tentatively TRBD1 (5 bases). The CDR3 extends over 13 amino acids. V was pared by 5 bases and J by 8 bases, with 12 bases between.

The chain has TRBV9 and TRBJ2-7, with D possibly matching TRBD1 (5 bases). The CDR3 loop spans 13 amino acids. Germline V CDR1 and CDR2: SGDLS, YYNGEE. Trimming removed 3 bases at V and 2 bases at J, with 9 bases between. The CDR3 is CASSADTTYEQYF. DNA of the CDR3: TGTGCCAGCAGCGCGGACACAACCTACGAGCAGTACTTC.

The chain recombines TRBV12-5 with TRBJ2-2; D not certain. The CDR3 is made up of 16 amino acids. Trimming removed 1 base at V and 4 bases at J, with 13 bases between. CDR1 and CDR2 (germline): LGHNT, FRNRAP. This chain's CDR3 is CASGLAASPGTGELFF. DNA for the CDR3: TGTGCTAGTGGTTTGGCGGCCAGTCCGGGCACCGGGGAGCTGTTTTTT. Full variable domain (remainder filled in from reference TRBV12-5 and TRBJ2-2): DARVTQTPRHKVTEMGQEVTMRCQPILGHNTVFWYRQTMMQGLELLAYFRNRAPLDDSGMPKDRFSAEMPDATLATLKIQPSEPRDSAVYFCASGLAASPGTGELFFGEGSRLTVL.

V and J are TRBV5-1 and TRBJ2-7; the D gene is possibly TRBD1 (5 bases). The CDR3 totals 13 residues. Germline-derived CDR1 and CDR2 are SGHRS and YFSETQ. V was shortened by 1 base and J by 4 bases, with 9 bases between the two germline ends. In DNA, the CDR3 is TGCGCCAGCAGCTTGACAGGAGTATACGAGCAGTACTTC. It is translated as CASSLTGVYEQYF.

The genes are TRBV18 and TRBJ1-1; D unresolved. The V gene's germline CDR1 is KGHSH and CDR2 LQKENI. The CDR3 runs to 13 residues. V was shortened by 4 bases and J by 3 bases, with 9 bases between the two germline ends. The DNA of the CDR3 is TGTGCCAGCTCACTCGCGGGCTACACTGAAGCTTTCTTT. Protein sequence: CASSLAGYTEAFF.

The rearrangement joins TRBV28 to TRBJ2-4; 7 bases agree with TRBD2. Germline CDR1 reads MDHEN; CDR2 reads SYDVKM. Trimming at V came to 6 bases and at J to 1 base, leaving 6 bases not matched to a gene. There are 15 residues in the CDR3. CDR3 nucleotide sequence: TGTGCCAGCAGAGGGACCGGGGGGGCCAAAAACATTCAGTACTTC. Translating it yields CASRGTGGAKNIQYF.

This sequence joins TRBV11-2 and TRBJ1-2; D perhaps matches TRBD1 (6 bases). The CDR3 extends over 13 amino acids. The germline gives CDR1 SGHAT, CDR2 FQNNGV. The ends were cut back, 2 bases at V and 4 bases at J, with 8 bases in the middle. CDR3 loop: CASSLTGSYGYTF. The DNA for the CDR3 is TGTGCCAGCAGCTTAACAGGGTCCTATGGCTACACCTTC.

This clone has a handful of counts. CDR3 amino acids: CASSHRGNQETQYF. The CDR3 DNA reads TGTGCCAGCAGCCATAGAGGAAACCAAGAGACCCAGTACTTC. J is TRBJ2-5 and V is TRBV3-1 (or the pseudogene TRBV3-2); D gene uncertain. The CDR3 totals 14 residues. Trimming took off 3 bases at V and 0 bases at J, with 8 bases between the two ends. The germline V gene encodes CDR1 LGHDT and CDR2 YNNKEL (reference sequence).

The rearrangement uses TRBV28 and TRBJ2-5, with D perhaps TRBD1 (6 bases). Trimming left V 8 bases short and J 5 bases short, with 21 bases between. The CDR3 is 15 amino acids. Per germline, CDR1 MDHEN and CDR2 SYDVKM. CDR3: CASPPSRGGQETQYF. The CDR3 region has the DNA TGTGCCAGCCCTCCGAGCAGGGGCGGCCAGGAGACCCAGTACTTC.

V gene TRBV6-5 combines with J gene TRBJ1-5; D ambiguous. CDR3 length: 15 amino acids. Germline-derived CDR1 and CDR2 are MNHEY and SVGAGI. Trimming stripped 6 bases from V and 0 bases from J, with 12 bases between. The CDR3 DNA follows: TGTGCCAGCAGGCCGGGTCAGTATAGCAATCAGCCCCAGCATTTT. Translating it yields CASRPGQYSNQPQHF.

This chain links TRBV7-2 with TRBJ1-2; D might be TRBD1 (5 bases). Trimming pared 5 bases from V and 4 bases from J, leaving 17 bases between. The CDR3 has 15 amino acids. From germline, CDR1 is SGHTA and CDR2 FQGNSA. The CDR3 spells CASSDGTVGGYGYTF. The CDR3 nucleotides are TGTGCCAGCAGCGATGGGACTGTGGGTGGCTATGGCTACACCTTC.

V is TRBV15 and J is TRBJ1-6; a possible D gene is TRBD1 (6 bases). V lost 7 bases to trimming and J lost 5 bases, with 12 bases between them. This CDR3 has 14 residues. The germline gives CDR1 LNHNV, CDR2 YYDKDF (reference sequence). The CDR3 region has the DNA TGTGCCACCACTCCGGACAGAAATAATTCACCCCTCCACTTT. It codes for CATTPDRNNSPLHF. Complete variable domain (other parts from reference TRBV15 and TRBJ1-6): DAMVIQNPRYQVTQFGKPVTLSCSQTLNHNVMYWYQQKSSQAPKLLFHYYDKDFNNEADTPDNFQSRRPNTSFCFLDIRSPGLGDTAMYLCATTPDRNNSPLHFGNGTRLTVT.

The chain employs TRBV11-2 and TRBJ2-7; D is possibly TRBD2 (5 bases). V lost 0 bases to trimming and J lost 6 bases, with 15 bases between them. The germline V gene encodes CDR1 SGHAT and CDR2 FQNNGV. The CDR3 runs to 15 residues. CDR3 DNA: TGTGCCAGCAGCTTAGACTTTACTAGGATTGGCGAGCAGTACTTC. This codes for CASSLDFTRIGEQYF.

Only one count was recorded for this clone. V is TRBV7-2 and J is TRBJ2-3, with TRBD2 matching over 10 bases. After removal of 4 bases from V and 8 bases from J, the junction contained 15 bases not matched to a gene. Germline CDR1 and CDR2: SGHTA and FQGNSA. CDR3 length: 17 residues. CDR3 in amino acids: CASSSGLAGARGGTQYF. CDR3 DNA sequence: TGTGCCAGCAGCTCTGGGCTAGCGGGAGCCCGGGGAGGTACGCAGTATTTT.

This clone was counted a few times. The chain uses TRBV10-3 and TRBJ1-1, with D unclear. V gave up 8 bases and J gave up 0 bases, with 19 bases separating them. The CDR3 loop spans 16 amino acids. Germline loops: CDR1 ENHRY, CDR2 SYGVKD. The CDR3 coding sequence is TGTGCCATCTCTGAGGGAAAGGGTCCCATGAACACTGAAGCTTTCTTT. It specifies CAISEGKGPMNTEAFF.